The clone carrying this TCR beta chain appeared many times. The data originate from a study of human T cells and chemical hapten exposure. Time point of the sample: patch test 3, about 24 weeks after DPC sensitization. Specified treatment: therapeutic diphenylcyclopropenone sensitization with weekly scalp DPC. Each CDR3 protein gets one entry after TCRdb re-called the RACE reads with MiXCR. Of roughly 89,000 distinct CDR3 sequences listed, roughly a tenth are singletons. V was pared by 0 bases and J by 1 base, with 9 bases between. The CDR3 totals 16 residues. The sequences come from whole blood, collected in connection with sensitization to the hapten diphenylcyclopropenone (DPC). V and J are TRBV12-3 or TRBV12-4 and TRBJ2-2, with D perhaps matching TRBD1 (5 bases). The source of this sequence is a young woman with alopecia areata. Some clones in this sample may be carry-over from other donors' samples. The CDR3 sequence: CASSLAGVMNTGELFF. The CDR3 nucleotides read TGTGCCAGCAGTTTAGCAGGGGTAATGAACACCGGGGAGCTGTTTTTT.